The TCR beta chain under discussion was sequenced for a study of graft-versus-host responses after intestinal transplantation. CDR1 and CDR2 from the germline V gene are MNHEY and SVGAGI. Trimming cost V 5 bases and J 5 bases, with 16 bases left between them. The length of the CDR3 is 14 residues. Sequencing was performed with immunoSEQ multiplex PCR; in TCRdb, only in-frame clones are kept and a portion is missing. The profile shows tens of thousands of clones, roughly 92% of them singletons. This clonotype was sampled from a human patient who received an intestinal transplant, so some T cells may come from the graft donor. The starting material was bone marrow, obtained 700 to 850 days after intestinal transplantation. The V and J genes are TRBV6-5 and TRBJ2-7; D ambiguous. CDR3 residues: CASSRQHMVHEQYF. The CDR3 bases are TGTGCCAGCAGTCGCCAACACATGGTACACGAGCAGTACTTC.